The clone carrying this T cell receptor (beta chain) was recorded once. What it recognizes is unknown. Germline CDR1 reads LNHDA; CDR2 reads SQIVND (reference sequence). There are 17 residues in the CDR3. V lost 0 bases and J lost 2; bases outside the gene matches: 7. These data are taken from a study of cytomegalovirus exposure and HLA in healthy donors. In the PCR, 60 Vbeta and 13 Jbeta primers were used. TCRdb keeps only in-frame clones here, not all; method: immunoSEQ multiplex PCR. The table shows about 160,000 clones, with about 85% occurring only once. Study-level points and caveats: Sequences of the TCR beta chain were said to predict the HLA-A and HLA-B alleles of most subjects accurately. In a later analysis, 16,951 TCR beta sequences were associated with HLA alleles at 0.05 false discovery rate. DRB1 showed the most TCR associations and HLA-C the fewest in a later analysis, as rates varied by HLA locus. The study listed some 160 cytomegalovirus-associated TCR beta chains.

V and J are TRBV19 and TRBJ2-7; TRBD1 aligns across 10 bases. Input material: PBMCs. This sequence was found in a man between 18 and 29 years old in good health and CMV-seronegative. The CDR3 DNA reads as TGTGCCAGTAGTATAGACCGGGGACAGGGGTTACCCTACGAGCAGTACTTC. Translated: CASSIDRGQGLPYEQYF.